This entry concerns a single TCR beta chain. Its antigen remains unidentified. Within one base of it there is no much larger clone, and no base qualities were kept. This specimen comes from a study of cytomegalovirus exposure and HLA in healthy donors (dated by TCRdb to between 2016 and 2019). For the study in its entirety: An earlier analysis of approximately 590 of the donors reported approximately 290 Gb of sequence data and 120 million or so unique TCR beta sequences from roughly 180 million T cells. An early release covering roughly 640 HLA-typed donors comprised 250 to 350 gigabases of sequencing data and around 85 million unique TCR sequences. Among the roughly 390 genotyped donors, under 90% belonged to the genetic ancestry cluster associated with self-reported Caucasian donors. The study aimed to test whether signatures of past pathogen exposure could be identified by cataloging public T cell receptors. The T cell repertoires of 700 or so subjects were profiled by immunosequencing and related to cytomegalovirus serostatus. In addition to the first cohort of several hundred subjects, a separate validation cohort of approximately 130 different subjects was used. To predict cytomegalovirus infection status, the study combined high-throughput TCR immunosequencing, statistical association of individual TCRs with disease status, and machine learning. In a later analysis, previously published TCR beta repertoires from about 640 donors were re-analyzed and high-resolution HLA genotyping was added so that TCR occurrence patterns could be studied. Rather than using new phenotypic data, the later analysis identified candidate immune exposures from TCR beta sequences and from how often those sequences occurred across donors. An earlier analysis of approximately 580 of the donors used high-throughput TCR beta sequencing to judge whether each TCR beta V gene segment behaved as functional or pseudogenic. Donor age, sex, ethnicity and CMV serostatus were compiled together with the repertoire data. A later genetic analysis took genome-wide SNP genotypes for about 60% of the roughly 670 donors and used that subset as a discovery cohort. All discovery cohort repertoires had been generated on a single sequencing platform. Class I and class II HLA loci were covered by the typing at four-digit resolution. Typing coverage varied by locus: about 620-630 donors for A, B, C, DRB1 and DQB1; under 550 for DQA1; nearly 610 for DPA1; 400 to 480 for DPB1. A handful of DR-DQ haplotypes were handled as single units for association and clustering because linkage in the cohort was strong. Across around 400 genotyped donors of the cohort, an average of about 240,000 unique TCR beta nucleotide sequences per donor were sequenced, and roughly a sixth of those sequences were non-productive. Here is what the overall study found, with its caveats: An association between a missense DCLRE1C variant and V-gene and J-gene trimming of TCR beta chains was found in a later genetic analysis and replicated in an independent cohort. According to a later genetic analysis, donors in an Asian-associated ancestry cluster had fewer N-insertions in productive TCRs than the approximately 700-donor mean. The classifier was reported to diagnose cytomegalovirus status with high specificity and sensitivity in both the original cohort and the validation cohort. The 87-base-pair reads could not distinguish some IMGT-functional V segments, including TRBV6-2 and TRBV6-3, so those segments were excluded. According to a later analysis, TCR association rates differed among HLA loci, with DRB1 alleles showing the most associated TCRs and HLA-C alleles showing the fewest. A later analysis associated about 18,000 TCR beta sequences with specific HLA alleles at a false discovery rate of 0.05. The cohort was sequenced for TCR beta chains only, and without alpha or paired-chain data the features that could be detected were limited. Three of the identified cytomegalovirus-associated TCR beta chains were confirmed in vitro to be specific for cytomegalovirus antigens. Because HLA typing was missing for some donors at each locus, association tests included only the typed subset. Strong co-occurrence of HLA alleles, especially DR and DQ, made assigning TCR associations to individual alleles difficult. In an earlier analysis of some 550 of the donors, most TCR beta V segments were observed in productive rearrangements about 90% or about 30% of the time, broadly matching IMGT annotations. The authors suggested that the approach could potentially be generalized to other disease states and immunological phenotypes. According to a later analysis, parvovirus B19, influenza, CMV and Epstein-Barr virus appeared linked to several top co-occurrence clusters. Linkage disequilibrium might explain the correlated functional status among segregating V segments, but an unknown experimental factor could not be ruled out. In the study, 164 TCR beta chains were listed as associated with cytomegalovirus. A further reported finding was that TCR beta sequences accurately predicted the HLA-A and HLA-B alleles for most subjects in the first cohort. Sequencing depth was assumed to be roughly uniform across donors in the presence/absence analyses, though that assumption may not hold. Immune exposure information for the cohort was limited to CMV serostatus. Around 16 rarely observed V segments, including chromosome 9 orphons, were excluded from the earlier analysis of several hundred of the donors because counts were too low. A cluster of highly shared sequence variants was judged likely to be a technical artifact of the sequencing pipeline. While some public TCRs were present in many individuals, most TCR sequences turned up only very rarely across donors. In a later analysis, most CMV-associated TCR beta chains were found to appear HLA-restricted, with HLA associations seemingly driven largely by CMV exposure. In a later analysis, HLA-associated TCR beta chains were found to be more clonally expanded and to have lower generation probabilities than equally common non-associated chains.

The cohort consisted of 600 to 750 healthy bone marrow donors. Cohort members were all nominally healthy when sampled, although unrecorded immune exposures were likely present. The donor tested CMV seropositive, placing the donor among the 290 or so seropositive members of the cohort. A peripheral blood sample was provided by each donor, and peripheral blood mononuclear cells were used for TCR beta sequencing. The Qiagen DNeasy Blood Extraction Kit was used to extract genomic DNA from the blood cell samples. Taken from the germline V gene (reference sequence), the CDR1 and CDR2 loops are MNHNY and SVGAGI. Trimmed from V: 5 bases; trimmed from J: 1 base; junction bases lacking a gene match: 4. From the cysteine through the phenylalanine, the CDR3 covers 14 amino acids. The read is trimmed to its CDR3 DNA, 42 bases read in frame from base 1. Libraries were made using the immunoSEQ multiplex PCR assay. For the multiplex PCR, a mixture combining 60 forward primers for TCR Vbeta segments and 13 reverse primers for TCR Jbeta segments was used. The CDR3 region of rearranged TCR beta genes was amplified from genomic DNA by a multiplex PCR assay. The Illumina HiSeq System was used to sequence the amplified TCR beta libraries as 87-base-pair reads. The original methods were these. Across the 666 repertoires, a later analysis counted 80 million or so unique TCR beta chains, some 11 million of which were shared by at least two donors. To remove PCR and sequencing errors, raw reads were error-corrected and collapsed into unique sequences using a nearest-neighbor algorithm that merged closely related sequences. V, D and J gene segments were assigned by aligning CDR3 sequences to IMGT reference sequences. For a sequence to be retained, a match of at least six nucleotides to both a V gene segment and a J gene segment was required. A rearrangement was called productive if the CDR3 had no stop codons and remained in frame with V and J, and every other rearrangement was called non-productive. CDR3 was defined according to IMGT convention as the region running from the second conserved V-encoded cysteine to the conserved J-encoded phenylalanine. In an earlier analysis of 500 to 650 of the donors, sequences lacking an unambiguous match to a single V gene segment were excluded. In an earlier analysis of 587 of the donors, a V segment was called functional when productive rearrangements were above 56.7%, and segregating when the standard deviation between donors exceeded 5%. A statistical classification framework was built for diagnosing cytomegalovirus status from the catalog of TCR beta chain sequences. In a later analysis, TCR nucleotide sequences were compared against IMGT/GENE-DB human TR gene sequences so that V and J genes could be assigned. In a later analysis, CDR3 sequences and most-parsimonious VDJ recombination scenarios were assigned using the TCRdist pipeline. A later analysis defined each TCR beta chain by its CDR3 amino acid sequence plus V-gene family, and excluded reads lacking a unique V-gene family. In a later analysis, fewer than 650 highly shared, low-generation-probability nucleotide sequences were removed to address suspected cross-contamination and a sequencing artifact. In a later analysis, a clonal expansion index was calculated for each public chain from normalized within-repertoire ranks of inferred template counts. Generation probabilities in a later analysis came from a VDJ recombination model fitted to out-of-frame rearrangements, and those results were checked against IGoR. In a later analysis, TCR-TCR, TCR-HLA and TCR-CMV co-occurrence was scored with hypergeometric tests, and a repertoire-size bias correction was applied to TCR pairs. To estimate false discovery rates, a later analysis permuted the HLA or CMV assignments 20 times. A later analysis grouped co-occurring TCRs with DBSCAN, adding TCRdist sequence similarity when clustering within HLA-allele-positive subsets. Repertoires with fewer than 30,000 or more than 120,000 public chains were left out of co-occurrence clustering, as were five repertoires with anomalous nucleotide sharing. TCRdb mirrors the immuneACCESS table, restricted to in-frame sequences. Some clones are absent from its copies; in checked studies, under half trace to an unresolved V gene, and the reason for the others is unknown. The DNA gave D and trimming, while V, J and clone size come from that table. This sample holds 100,000 to 150,000 clones; approximately 69% were observed only once. The ten biggest clones cover around 4% of the sample.

The sequence links TRBV6-6 to TRBJ2-7; 8 central nucleotides agree with TRBD1. Source material: PBMCs. This TCR derives from a man aged 40-49 years in good health and CMV-seropositive. The CDR3 has the sequence CASSDWTGSYEQYF. The nucleotides are TGTGCCAGCAGTGACTGGACAGGGTCCTACGAGCAGTACTTC.